Listed below are T cell receptor beta chains from one sample, sequenced in a study of control samples from healthy donors and cancer patients. Measured with immunoSEQ multiplex PCR; TCRdb has only the in-frame clones, and not every one. The profile covers about 150,000 clones, with 88% appearing a single time and approximately 1.8% taken by the ten largest. The sequenced sample consisted of blood. All receptors derive from a man aged 18 to 35 in good health. Each CDR3 is given with its conserved first and last residue. D genes are given only for firm matches. A clone size is listed for some rows: how often the clone was seen (once, few, many), or a class if it is expanded.

d_gene: .; abundance: .; v_gene: TRBV19; j_gene: TRBJ1-1; CDR3aa: CASSYTRGTEAFF; CDR3nt: TGTGCCAGTAGTTACACCCGGGGCACTGAAGCTTTCTTT
d_gene: TRBD1; abundance: .; v_gene: TRBV28; j_gene: TRBJ2-7; CDR3aa: CASSSGGAGGEEQYF; CDR3nt: TGTGCCAGCAGCTCCGGCGGGGCAGGGGGCGAAGAGCAGTACTTC
d_gene: .; abundance: .; v_gene: TRBV29-1; j_gene: TRBJ2-3; CDR3aa: CSVESRTDTQYF; CDR3nt: TGCAGCGTTGAATCTAGGACAGATACGCAGTATTTT
d_gene: .; abundance: .; v_gene: TRBV12-3/TRBV12-4; j_gene: TRBJ2-5; CDR3aa: CASSLGHEETQYF; CDR3nt: TGTGCCAGCAGTTTGGGACACGAAGAGACCCAGTACTTC
d_gene: .; abundance: .; v_gene: TRBV7-3; j_gene: TRBJ2-3; CDR3aa: CASSLTGASTDTQYF; CDR3nt: TGTGCCAGCAGCTTAACTGGCGCCAGCACAGATACGCAGTATTTT
d_gene: TRBD1; abundance: few; v_gene: TRBV7-8; j_gene: TRBJ1-3; CDR3aa: CASSLRTGGGNTIYF; CDR3nt: TGTGCCAGCAGCTTACGGACAGGCGGTGGAAACACCATATATTTT
d_gene: .; abundance: .; v_gene: TRBV10-3; j_gene: TRBJ2-1; CDR3aa: CAIRSGDAYNEQFF; CDR3nt: TGTGCCATCAGATCCGGGGACGCATACAATGAGCAGTTCTTC
d_gene: TRBD1; abundance: few; v_gene: TRBV14; j_gene: TRBJ1-3; CDR3aa: CASTRDSISGNTIYF; CDR3nt: TGTGCCAGCACTAGGGACAGCATCTCTGGAAACACCATATATTTT
d_gene: TRBD2; abundance: .; v_gene: TRBV5-1; j_gene: TRBJ2-1; CDR3aa: CASSWAGLANYNEQFF; CDR3nt: TGCGCCAGCAGCTGGGCGGGACTAGCAAACTACAATGAGCAGTTCTTC
d_gene: .; abundance: .; v_gene: TRBV6-5; j_gene: TRBJ1-5; CDR3aa: CASSYSGSGNQPQHF; CDR3nt: TGTGCCAGCAGTTACTCGGGCTCGGGCAATCAGCCCCAGCATTTT
d_gene: TRBD1; abundance: few; v_gene: TRBV4-1; j_gene: TRBJ1-2; CDR3aa: CASSLDRDGYGYTF; CDR3nt: TGCGCCAGCAGCCTGGACAGGGATGGCTATGGCTACACCTTC
d_gene: .; abundance: .; v_gene: TRBV19; j_gene: TRBJ1-2; CDR3aa: CASTEGAYGYTF; CDR3nt: TGTGCCAGTACTGAAGGGGCCTATGGCTACACCTTC
d_gene: .; abundance: .; v_gene: TRBV3-1/TRBV3-2; j_gene: TRBJ2-6; CDR3aa: CASSQFLTRSGANVLTF; CDR3nt: TGTGCCAGCAGCCAATTCCTGACTCGGTCTGGGGCCAACGTCCTGACTTTC
d_gene: .; abundance: few; v_gene: TRBV29-1; j_gene: TRBJ1-2; CDR3aa: CSVGDSGGYTF; CDR3nt: TGCAGCGTTGGAGACTCAGGTGGCTACACCTTC
d_gene: TRBD2; abundance: .; v_gene: TRBV7-6; j_gene: TRBJ2-1; CDR3aa: CASSLALGAGGYNEQFF; CDR3nt: TGTGCCAGCAGCTTAGCGCTCGGGGCGGGGGGTTACAATGAGCAGTTCTTC
d_gene: .; abundance: .; v_gene: TRBV6-5; j_gene: TRBJ1-1; CDR3aa: CASTQYGAVNTEAFF; CDR3nt: TGTGCCAGCACCCAGTATGGGGCGGTGAACACTGAAGCTTTCTTT
d_gene: TRBD1; abundance: .; v_gene: TRBV28; j_gene: TRBJ2-7; CDR3aa: CASSLAGTGTEQYF; CDR3nt: TGTGCCAGCAGCCTGGCGGGGACAGGTACGGAGCAGTACTTC
d_gene: .; abundance: .; v_gene: TRBV2; j_gene: TRBJ1-2; CDR3aa: CASSRQETSYGYTF; CDR3nt: TGTGCCAGCAGTAGACAGGAGACGTCCTATGGCTACACCTTC
d_gene: TRBD2; abundance: .; v_gene: TRBV4-2; j_gene: TRBJ2-3; CDR3aa: CASSQSVAGGTTDTQYF; CDR3nt: TGTGCCAGCAGCCAAAGTGTAGCGGGGGGGACCACAGATACGCAGTATTTT
d_gene: .; abundance: .; v_gene: TRBV7-2; j_gene: TRBJ1-5; CDR3aa: CASSLEPSQPQHF; CDR3nt: TGTGCCAGCAGCTTAGAACCGAGTCAGCCCCAGCATTTT
d_gene: TRBD2; abundance: .; v_gene: TRBV6-1; j_gene: TRBJ2-1; CDR3aa: CASSVAGLPMRNNEQFF; CDR3nt: TGTGCCAGCAGTGTAGCGGGACTCCCGATGCGAAACAATGAGCAGTTCTTC